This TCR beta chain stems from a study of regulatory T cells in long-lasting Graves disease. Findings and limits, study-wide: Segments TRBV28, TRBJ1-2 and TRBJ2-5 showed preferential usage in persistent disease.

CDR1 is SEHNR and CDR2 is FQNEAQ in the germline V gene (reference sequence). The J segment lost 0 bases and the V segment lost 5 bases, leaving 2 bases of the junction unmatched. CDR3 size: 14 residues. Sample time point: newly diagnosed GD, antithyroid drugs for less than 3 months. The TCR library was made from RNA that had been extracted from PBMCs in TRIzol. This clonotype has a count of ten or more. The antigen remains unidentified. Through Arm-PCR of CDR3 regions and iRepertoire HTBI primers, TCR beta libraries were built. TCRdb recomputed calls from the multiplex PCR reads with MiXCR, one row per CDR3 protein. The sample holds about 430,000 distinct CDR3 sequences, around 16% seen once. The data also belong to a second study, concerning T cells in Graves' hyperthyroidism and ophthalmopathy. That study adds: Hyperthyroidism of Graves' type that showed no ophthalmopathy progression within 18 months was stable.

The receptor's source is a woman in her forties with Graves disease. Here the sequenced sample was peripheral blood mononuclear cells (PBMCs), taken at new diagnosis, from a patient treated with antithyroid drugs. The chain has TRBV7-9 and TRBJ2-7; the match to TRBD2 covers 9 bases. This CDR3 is CASSRTSDSYEQYF. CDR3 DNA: TGTGCCAGCAGCCGGACTAGCGACTCCTACGAGCAGTACTTC.